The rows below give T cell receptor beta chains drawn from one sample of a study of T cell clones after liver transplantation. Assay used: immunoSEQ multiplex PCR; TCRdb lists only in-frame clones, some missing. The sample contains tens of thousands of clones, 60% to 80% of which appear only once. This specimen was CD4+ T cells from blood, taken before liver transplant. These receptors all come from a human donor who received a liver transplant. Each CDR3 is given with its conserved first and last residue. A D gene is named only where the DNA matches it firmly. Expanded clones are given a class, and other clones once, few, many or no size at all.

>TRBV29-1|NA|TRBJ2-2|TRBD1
CTVSRDSTGELFF
TGCACCGTGAGCCGGGACAGCACCGGGGAGCTGTTTTTT
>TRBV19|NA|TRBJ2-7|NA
CASSIGQGEIYEQYF
TGTGCCAGTAGTATAGGGCAGGGTGAAATCTACGAGCAGTACTTC
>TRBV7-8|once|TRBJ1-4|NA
CASSPKIGGQGEKLFF
TGTGCCAGCAGCCCTAAAATCGGGGGGCAAGGCGAAAAACTGTTTTTT
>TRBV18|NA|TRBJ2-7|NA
CASSPRGVGSYEQYF
TGTGCCAGCTCACCCAGGGGCGTTGGCTCCTACGAGCAGTACTTC
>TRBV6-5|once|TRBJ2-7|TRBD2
CASSLQGLASDEQYF
TGTGCCAGCAGTTTACAGGGACTAGCGTCAGACGAGCAGTACTTC
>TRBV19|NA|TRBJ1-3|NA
CASTYFTGSGSGNTIYF
TGTGCCAGTACATATTTCACAGGGTCCGGCTCTGGAAACACCATATATTTT
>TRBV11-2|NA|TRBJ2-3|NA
CASSFTIQGRGTDTQYF
TGTGCCAGCAGCTTCACAATACAGGGAAGGGGCACAGATACGCAGTATTTT
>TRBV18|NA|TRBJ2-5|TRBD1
CASSPQRTGSSQETQYF
TGTGCCAGCTCACCACAGAGGACAGGGTCCTCCCAAGAGACCCAGTACTTC
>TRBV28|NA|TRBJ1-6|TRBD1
CASSFDREENSPLHF
TGTGCCAGCAGTTTCGACAGGGAGGAAAATTCACCCCTCCACTTT
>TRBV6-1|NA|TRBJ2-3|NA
CASSAGRAYTDTQYF
TGTGCCAGCAGTGCTGGCAGGGCGTACACAGATACGCAGTATTTT
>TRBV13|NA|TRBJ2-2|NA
CASSWRANTGELFF
TGTGCCAGCAGCTGGAGGGCTAACACCGGGGAGCTGTTTTTT
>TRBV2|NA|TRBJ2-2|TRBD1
CASRGTGHTGELFF
TGTGCCAGCAGAGGGACAGGGCACACCGGGGAGCTGTTTTTT
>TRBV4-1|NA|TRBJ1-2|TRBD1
CASSQEETGARGYTF
TGCGCCAGCAGCCAGGAAGAGACAGGGGCGAGAGGCTACACCTTC
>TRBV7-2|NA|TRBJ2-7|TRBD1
CASSQGQGRVYEQYF
TGTGCCAGCAGCCAAGGACAGGGGAGGGTCTACGAGCAGTACTTC
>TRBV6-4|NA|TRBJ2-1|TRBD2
CASRREASLNEQFF
TGTGCCAGTAGGCGGGAGGCTAGCCTCAATGAGCAGTTCTTC
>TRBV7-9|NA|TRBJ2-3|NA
CASSPLTGTDTQYF
TGTGCCAGCAGCCCCTTGACAGGCACAGATACGCAGTATTTT
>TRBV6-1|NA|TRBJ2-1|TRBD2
CASSATSGPYNEQFF
TGTGCCAGCAGCGCAACTAGCGGACCCTACAATGAGCAGTTCTTC
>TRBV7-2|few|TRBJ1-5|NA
CASSGTPNQPQHF
TGTGCCAGCAGCGGGACACCTAATCAGCCCCAGCATTTT
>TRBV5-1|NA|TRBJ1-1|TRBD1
CASSLRGRGLMNTEAFF
TGCGCCAGCAGCTTGCGGGGCAGGGGGTTGATGAACACTGAAGCTTTCTTT
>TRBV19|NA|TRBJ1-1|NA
CAGSNRENTEAFF
TGTGCCGGATCCAACAGAGAGAACACTGAAGCTTTCTTT
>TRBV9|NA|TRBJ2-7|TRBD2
CASSVGRGGSDQQYF
TGTGCCAGCAGCGTAGGGCGGGGGGGGTCCGACCAGCAGTACTTC
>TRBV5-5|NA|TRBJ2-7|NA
CASSWGRYEQYF
TGTGCCAGCAGCTGGGGCCGCTACGAGCAGTACTTC
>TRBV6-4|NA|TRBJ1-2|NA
CASSDSSGGNYGYTF
TGTGCCAGCAGTGACTCGAGCGGGGGTAACTATGGCTACACCTTC
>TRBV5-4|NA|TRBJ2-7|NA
CASSLDGRGYEQYF
TGTGCCAGCAGCTTGGATGGTAGGGGCTACGAGCAGTACTTC
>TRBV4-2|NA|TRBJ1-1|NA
CASSQDRGGVHTEAFF
TGTGCCAGCAGCCAAGATAGGGGGGGTGTACACACTGAAGCTTTCTTT
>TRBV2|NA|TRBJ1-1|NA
CASSEDRYTEAFF
TGTGCCAGCAGTGAAGACAGGTACACTGAAGCTTTCTTT
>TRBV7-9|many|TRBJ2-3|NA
CASSWAGNTDTQYF
TGTGCCAGCAGCTGGGCAGGGAACACAGATACGCAGTATTTT
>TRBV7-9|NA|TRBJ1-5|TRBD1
CASSLGRTGQGRNQPQHF
TGTGCCAGCAGCTTGGGCCGGACAGGGCAGGGGCGCAATCAGCCCCAGCATTTT